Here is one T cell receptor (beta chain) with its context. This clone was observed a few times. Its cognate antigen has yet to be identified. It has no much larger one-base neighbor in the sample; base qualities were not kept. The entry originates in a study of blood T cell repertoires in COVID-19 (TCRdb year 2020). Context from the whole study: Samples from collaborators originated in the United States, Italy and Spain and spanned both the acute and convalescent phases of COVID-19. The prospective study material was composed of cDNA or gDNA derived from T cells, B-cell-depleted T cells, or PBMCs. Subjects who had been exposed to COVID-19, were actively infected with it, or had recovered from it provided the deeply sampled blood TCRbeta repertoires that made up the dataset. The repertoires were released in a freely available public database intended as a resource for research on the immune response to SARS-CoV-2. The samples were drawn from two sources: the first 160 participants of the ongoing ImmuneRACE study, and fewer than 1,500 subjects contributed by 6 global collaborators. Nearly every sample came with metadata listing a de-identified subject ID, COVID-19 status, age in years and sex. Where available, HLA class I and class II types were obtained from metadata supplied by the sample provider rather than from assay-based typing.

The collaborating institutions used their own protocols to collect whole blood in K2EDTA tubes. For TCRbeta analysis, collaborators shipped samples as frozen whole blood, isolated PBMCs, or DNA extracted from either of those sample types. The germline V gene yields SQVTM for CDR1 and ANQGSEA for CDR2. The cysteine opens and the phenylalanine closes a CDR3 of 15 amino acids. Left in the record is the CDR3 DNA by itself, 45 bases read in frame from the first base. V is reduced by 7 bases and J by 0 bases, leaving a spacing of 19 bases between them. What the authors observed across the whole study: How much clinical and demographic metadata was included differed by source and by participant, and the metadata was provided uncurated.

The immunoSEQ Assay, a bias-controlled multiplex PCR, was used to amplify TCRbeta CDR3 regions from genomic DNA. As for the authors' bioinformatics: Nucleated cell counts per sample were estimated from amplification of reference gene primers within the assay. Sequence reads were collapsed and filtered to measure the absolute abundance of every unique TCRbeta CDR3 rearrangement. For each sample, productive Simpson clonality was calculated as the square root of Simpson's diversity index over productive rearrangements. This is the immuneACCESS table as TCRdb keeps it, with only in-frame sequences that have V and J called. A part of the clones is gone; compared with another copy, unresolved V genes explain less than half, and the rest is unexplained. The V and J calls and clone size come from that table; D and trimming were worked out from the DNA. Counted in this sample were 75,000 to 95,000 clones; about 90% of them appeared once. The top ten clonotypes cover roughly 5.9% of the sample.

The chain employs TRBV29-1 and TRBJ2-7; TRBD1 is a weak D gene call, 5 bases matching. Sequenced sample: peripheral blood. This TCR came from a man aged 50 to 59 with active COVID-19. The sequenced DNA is TGCAGCGCTCTGACGGGCTCAGGGTCCTCCTACGAGCAGTACTTC. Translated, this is CSALTGSGSSYEQYF.